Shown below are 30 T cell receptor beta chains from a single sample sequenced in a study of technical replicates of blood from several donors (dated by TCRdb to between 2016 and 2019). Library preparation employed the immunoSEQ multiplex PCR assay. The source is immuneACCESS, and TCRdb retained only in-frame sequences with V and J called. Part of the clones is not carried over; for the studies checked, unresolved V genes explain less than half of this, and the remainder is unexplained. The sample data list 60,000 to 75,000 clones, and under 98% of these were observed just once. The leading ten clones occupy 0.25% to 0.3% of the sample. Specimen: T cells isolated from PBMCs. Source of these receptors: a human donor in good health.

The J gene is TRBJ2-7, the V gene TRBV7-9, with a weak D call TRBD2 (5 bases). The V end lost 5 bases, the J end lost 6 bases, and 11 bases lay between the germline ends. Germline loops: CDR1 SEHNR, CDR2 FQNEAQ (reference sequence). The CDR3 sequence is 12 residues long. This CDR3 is CASSLQRGEQYF. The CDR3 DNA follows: TGTGCCAGCAGCCTCCAACGGGGCGAGCAGTACTTC.

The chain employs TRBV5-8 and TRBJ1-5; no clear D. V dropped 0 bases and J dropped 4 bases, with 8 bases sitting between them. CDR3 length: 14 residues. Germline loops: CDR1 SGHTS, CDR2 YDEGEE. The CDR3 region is CASSLDTQNQPQHF. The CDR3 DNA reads TGTGCCAGCAGCTTGGACACCCAGAATCAGCCCCAGCATTTT.

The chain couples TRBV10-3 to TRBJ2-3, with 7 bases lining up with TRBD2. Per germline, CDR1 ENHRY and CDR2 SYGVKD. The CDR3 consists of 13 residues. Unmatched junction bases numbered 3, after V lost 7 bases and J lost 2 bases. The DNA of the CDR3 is TGTGCCATCACTAGCGGCCTCACAGATACGCAGTATTTT. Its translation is CAITSGLTDTQYF.

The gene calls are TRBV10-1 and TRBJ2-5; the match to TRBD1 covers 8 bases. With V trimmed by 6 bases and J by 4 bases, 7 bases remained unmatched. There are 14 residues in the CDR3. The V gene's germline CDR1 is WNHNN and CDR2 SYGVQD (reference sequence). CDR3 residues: CASRYRGLRETQYF. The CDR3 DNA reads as TGCGCCAGCAGATACAGGGGGTTGAGAGAGACCCAGTACTTC.

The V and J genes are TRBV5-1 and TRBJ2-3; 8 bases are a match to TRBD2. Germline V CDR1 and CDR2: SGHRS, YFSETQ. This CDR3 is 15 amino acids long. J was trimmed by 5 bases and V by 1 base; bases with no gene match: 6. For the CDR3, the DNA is TGCGCCAGCAGCTTGTCTCTAGCGGGCATAGATACGCAGTATTTT. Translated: CASSLSLAGIDTQYF.

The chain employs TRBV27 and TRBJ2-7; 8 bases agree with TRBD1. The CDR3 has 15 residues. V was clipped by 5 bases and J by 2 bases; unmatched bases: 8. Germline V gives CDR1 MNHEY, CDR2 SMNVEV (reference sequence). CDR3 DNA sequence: TGTGCCAGCAGTCCCGGGACAGGAGTGACCTACGAGCAGTACTTC. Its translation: CASSPGTGVTYEQYF.

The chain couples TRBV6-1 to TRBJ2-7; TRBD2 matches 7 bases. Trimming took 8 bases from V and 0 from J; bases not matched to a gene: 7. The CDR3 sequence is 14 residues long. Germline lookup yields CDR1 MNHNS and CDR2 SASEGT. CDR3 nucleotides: TGTGCCAGCTACCCGGGACTAAGCTCCTACGAGCAGTACTTC. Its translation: CASYPGLSSYEQYF.

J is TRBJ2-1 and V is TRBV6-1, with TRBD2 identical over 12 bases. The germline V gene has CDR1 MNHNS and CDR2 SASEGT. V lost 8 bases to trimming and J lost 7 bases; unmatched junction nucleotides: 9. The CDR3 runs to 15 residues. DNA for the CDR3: TGTGCCAGCGGGCTACCCGGGACTAGCGGGAATGAGCAGTTCTTC. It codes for CASGLPGTSGNEQFF.

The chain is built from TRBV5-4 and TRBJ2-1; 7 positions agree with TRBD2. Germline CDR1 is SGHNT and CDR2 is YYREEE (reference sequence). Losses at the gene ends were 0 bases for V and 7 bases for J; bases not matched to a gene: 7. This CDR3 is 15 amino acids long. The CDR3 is CASSLELALNNEQFF. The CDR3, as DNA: TGTGCCAGCAGCTTGGAACTAGCGCTGAATAATGAGCAGTTCTTC.

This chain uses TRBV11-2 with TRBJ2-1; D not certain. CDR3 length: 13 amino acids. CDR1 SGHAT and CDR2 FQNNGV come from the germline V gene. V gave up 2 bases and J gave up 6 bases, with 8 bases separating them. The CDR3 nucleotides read TGTGCCAGCAGCTTAACTCCCACCAATGAGCAGTTCTTC. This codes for CASSLTPTNEQFF.

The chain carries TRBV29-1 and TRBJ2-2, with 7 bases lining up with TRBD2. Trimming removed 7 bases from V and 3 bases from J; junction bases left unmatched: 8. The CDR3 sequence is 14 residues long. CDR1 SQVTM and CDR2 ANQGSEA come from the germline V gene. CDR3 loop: CSAHRLADTGELFF. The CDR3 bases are TGCAGCGCGCATAGACTAGCAGACACCGGGGAGCTGTTTTTT.

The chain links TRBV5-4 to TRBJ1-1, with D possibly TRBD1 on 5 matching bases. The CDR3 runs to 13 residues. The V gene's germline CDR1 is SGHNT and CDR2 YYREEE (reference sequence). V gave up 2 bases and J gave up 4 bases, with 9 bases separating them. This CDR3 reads CASSLQATTEAFF. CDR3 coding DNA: TGTGCCAGCAGCTTACAGGCTACCACTGAAGCTTTCTTT.

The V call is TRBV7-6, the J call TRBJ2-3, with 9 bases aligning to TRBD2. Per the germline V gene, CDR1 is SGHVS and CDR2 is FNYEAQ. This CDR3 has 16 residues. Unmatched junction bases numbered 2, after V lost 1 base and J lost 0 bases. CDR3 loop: CASSLVTSGSTDTQYF. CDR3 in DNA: TGTGCCAGCAGCTTAGTGACTAGCGGTAGCACAGATACGCAGTATTTT.

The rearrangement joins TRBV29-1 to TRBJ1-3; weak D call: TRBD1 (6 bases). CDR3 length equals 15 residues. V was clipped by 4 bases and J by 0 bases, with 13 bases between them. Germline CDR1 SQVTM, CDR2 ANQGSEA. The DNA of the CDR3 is TGCAGCGTTGGAACGGACAGCTACTCTGGAAACACCATATATTTT. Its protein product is CSVGTDSYSGNTIYF.

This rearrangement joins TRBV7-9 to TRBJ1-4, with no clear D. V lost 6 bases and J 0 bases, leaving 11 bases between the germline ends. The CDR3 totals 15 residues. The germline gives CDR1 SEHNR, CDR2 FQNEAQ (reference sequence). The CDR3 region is CASRGEYATNEKLFF. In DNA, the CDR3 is TGTGCCAGCAGGGGAGAATATGCAACTAATGAAAAACTGTTTTTT.

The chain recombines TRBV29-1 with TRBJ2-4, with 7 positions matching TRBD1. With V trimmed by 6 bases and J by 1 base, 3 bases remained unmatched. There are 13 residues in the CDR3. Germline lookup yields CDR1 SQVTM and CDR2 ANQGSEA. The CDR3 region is CSVTGEAKNIQYF. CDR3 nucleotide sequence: TGCAGCGTAACAGGGGAGGCCAAAAACATTCAGTACTTC.

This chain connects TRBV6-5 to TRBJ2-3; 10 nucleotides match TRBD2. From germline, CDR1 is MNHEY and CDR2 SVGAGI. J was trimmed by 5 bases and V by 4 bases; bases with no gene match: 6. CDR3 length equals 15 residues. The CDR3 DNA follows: TGTGCCAGCAGTTGGCTAGCGGGAGAAGGAGATACGCAGTATTTT. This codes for CASSWLAGEGDTQYF.

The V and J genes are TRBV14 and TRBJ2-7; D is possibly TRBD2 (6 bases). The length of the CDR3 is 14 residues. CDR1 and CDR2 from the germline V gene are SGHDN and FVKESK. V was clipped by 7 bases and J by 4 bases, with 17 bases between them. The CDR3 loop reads CASTLSGEIYEQYF. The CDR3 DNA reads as TGTGCCAGCACCCTATCGGGAGAGATATACGAGCAGTACTTC.

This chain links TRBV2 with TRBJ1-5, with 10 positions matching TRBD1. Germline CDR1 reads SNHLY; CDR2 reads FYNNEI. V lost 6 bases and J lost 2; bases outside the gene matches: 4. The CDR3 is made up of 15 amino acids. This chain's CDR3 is CASRGGQGGNQPQHF. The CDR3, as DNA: TGTGCCAGCAGAGGCGGACAGGGGGGCAATCAGCCCCAGCATTTT.

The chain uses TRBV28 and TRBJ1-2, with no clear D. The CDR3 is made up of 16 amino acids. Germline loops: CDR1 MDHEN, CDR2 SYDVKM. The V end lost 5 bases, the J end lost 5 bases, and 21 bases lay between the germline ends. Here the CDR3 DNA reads TGTGCCAGCAGTGTCAACCGGGAGCTCGGAGGATATGGCTACACCTTC. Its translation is CASSVNRELGGYGYTF.

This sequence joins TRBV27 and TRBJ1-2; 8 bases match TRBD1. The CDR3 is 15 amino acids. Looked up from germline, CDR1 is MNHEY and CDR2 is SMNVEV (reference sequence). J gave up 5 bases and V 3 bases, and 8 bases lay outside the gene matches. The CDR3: CASSFSGTGGYGYTF. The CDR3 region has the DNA TGTGCCAGCAGTTTTTCGGGGACAGGAGGGTATGGCTACACCTTC.

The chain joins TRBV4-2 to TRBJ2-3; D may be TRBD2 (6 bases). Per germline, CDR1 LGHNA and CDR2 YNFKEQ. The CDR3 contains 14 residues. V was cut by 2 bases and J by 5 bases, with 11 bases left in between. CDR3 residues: CASSQLFSGDTQYF. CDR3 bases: TGTGCCAGCAGCCAACTCTTTAGCGGAGATACGCAGTATTTT.

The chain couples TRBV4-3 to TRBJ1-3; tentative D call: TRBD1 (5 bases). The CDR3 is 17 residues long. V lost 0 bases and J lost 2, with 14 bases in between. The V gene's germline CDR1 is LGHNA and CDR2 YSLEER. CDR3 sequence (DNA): TGCGCCAGCAGCCAAGATCTTGCAGGGCCTACTGGAAACACCATATATTTT. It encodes CASSQDLAGPTGNTIYF.

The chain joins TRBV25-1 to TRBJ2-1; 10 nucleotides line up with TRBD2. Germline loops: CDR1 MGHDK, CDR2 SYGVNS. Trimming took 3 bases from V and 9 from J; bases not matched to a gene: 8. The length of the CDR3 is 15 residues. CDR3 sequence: CASSERLAGEGEQFF. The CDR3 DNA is TGTGCCAGCAGTGAGCGCCTAGCGGGAGAGGGTGAGCAGTTCTTC.

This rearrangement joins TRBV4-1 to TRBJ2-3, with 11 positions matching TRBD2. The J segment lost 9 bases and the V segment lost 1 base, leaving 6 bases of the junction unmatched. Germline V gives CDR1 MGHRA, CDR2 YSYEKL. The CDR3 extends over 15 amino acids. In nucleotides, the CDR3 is TGCGCCAGCAGCCAAGTACTAGCGGGAGAAGGCACGCAGTATTTT. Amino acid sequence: CASSQVLAGEGTQYF.

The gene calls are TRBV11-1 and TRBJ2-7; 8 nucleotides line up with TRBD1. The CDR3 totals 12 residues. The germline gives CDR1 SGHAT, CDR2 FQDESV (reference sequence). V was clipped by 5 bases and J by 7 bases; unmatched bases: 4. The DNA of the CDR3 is TGTGCCAGCAGCCCGACAGGGGTTGAGCAGTACTTC. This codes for CASSPTGVEQYF.

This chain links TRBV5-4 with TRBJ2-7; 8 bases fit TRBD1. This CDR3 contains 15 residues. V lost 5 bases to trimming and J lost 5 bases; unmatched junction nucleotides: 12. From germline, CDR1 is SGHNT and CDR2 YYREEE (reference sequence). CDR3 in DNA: TGTGCCAGCAGTCATCCTGGACAGGGCCCCCACGAGCAGTACTTC. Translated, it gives CASSHPGQGPHEQYF.

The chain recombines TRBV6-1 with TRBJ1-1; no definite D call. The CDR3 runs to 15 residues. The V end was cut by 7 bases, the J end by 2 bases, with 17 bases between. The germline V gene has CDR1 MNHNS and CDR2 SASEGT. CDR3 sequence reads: CASNSRVEGNTEAFF. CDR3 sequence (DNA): TGTGCCAGCAATTCCAGAGTAGAGGGAAACACTGAAGCTTTCTTT.

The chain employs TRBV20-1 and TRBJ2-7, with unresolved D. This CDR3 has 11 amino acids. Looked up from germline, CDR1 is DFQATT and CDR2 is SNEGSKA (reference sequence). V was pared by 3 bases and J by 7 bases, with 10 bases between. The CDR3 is CSASRVPEQYF. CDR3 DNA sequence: TGCAGTGCTAGCCGGGTCCCGGAGCAGTACTTC.

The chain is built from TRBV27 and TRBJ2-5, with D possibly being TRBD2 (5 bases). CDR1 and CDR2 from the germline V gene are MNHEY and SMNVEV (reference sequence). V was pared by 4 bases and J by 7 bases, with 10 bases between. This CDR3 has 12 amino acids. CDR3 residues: CASSSGEGTQYF. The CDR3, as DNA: TGTGCCAGCAGTTCCGGGGAAGGGACCCAGTACTTC.